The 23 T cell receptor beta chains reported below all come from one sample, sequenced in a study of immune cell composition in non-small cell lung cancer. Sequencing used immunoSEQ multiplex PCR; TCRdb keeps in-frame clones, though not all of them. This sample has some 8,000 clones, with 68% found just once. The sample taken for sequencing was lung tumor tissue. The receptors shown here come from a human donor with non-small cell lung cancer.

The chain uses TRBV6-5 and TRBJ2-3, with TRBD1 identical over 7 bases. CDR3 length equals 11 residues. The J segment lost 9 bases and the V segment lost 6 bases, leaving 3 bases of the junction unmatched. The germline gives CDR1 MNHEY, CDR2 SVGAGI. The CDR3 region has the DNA TGTGCCAGCAGACACAGGGGAACGCAGTATTTT. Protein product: CASRHRGTQYF.

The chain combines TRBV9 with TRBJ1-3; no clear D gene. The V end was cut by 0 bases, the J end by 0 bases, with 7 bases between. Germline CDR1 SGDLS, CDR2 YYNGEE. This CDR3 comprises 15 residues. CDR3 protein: CASSVGYTSGNTIYF. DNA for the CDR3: TGTGCCAGCAGCGTAGGGTACACCTCTGGAAACACCATATATTTT.

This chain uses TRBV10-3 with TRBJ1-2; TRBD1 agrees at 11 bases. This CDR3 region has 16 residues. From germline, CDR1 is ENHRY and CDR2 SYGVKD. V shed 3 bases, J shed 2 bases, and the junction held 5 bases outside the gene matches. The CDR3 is CAISDPGTGGNYGYTF. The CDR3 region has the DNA TGTGCCATCAGTGACCCCGGGACAGGGGGGAACTATGGCTACACCTTC.

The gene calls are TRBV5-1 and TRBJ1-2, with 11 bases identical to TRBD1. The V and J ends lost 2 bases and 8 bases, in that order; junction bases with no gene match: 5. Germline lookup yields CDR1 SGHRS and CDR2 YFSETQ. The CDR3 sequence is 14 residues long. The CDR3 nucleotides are TGCGCCAGCAGCTTCGGACAGGGGGCAGGGGGCTACACCTTC. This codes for CASSFGQGAGGYTF.

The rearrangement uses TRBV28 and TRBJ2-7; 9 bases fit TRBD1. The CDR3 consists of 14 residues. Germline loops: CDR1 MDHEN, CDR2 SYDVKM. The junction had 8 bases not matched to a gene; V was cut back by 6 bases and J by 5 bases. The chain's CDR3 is CASRETGGSDEQYF. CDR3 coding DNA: TGTGCCAGCAGGGAGACAGGGGGTTCGGACGAGCAGTACTTC.

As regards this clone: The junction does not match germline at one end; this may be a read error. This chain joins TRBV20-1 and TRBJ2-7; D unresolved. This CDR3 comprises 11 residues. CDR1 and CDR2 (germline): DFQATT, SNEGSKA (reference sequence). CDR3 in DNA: TGCAGTGCTCGAGACCCTCTCGAGCAGTACTTC. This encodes CSARDPLEQYF.

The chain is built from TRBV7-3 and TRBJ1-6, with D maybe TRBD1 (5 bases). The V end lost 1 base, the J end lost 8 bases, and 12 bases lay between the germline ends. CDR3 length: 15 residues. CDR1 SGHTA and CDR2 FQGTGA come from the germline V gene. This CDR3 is CASSLSSQGHSPLHF. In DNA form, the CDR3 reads TGTGCCAGCAGCTTAAGTTCCCAGGGCCATTCACCCCTCCACTTT.

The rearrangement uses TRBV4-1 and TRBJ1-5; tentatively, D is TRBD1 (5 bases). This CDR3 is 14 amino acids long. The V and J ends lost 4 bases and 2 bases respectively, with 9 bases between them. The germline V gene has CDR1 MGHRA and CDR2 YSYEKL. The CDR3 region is CASSRGGGNQPQHF. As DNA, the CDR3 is TGCGCCAGCAGCCGAGGAGGGGGCAATCAGCCCCAGCATTTT.

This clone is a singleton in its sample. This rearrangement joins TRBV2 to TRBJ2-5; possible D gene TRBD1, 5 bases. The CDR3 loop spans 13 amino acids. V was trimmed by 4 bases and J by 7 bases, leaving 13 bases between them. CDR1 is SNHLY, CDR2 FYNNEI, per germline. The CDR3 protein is CASSGTPGRTQYF. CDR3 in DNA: TGTGCCAGCAGTGGGACACCAGGGCGGACCCAGTACTTC.

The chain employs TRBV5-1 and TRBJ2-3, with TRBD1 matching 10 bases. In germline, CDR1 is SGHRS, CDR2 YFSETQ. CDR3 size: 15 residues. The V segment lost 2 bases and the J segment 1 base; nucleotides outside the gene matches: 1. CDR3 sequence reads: CASSFGTGGTDTQYF. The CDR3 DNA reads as TGCGCCAGCAGCTTTGGGACAGGGGGCACAGATACGCAGTATTTT. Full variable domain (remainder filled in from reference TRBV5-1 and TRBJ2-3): KAGVTQTPRYLIKTRGQQVTLSCSPISGHRSVSWYQQTPGQGLQFLFEYFSETQRNKGNFPGRFSGRQFSNSRSEMNVSTLELGDSALYLCASSFGTGGTDTQYFGPGTRLTVL.

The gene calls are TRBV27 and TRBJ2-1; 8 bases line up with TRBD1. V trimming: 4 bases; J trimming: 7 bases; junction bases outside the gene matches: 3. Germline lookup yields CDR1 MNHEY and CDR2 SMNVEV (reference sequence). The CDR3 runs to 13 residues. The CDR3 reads CASSSHRGNEQFF. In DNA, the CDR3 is TGTGCCAGCAGTTCCCACAGGGGGAATGAGCAGTTCTTC.

This chain's CDR3 is CASSSGVGDGAYEQYF. The CDR3 DNA reads as TGTGCCAGTAGTAGTGGCGTGGGAGACGGAGCCTACGAGCAGTACTTC. V gene TRBV19 combines with J gene TRBJ2-7, with a tentative D call TRBD2 (5 bases). The CDR3 runs to 16 residues. Deletions cut 4 bases from V and 2 bases from J, with 18 bases between. From germline, CDR1 is LNHDA and CDR2 SQIVND (reference sequence). The full variable domain, rest sourced from reference TRBV19 and TRBJ2-7, is DGGITQSPKYLFRKEGQNVTLSCEQNLNHDAMYWYRQDPGQGLRLIYYSQIVNDFQKGDIAEGYSVSREKKESFPLTVTSAQKNPTAFYLCASSSGVGDGAYEQYFGPGTRLTVT.

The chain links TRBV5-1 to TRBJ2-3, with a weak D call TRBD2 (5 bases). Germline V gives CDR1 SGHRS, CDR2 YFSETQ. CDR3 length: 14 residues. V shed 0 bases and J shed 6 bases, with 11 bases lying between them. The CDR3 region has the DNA TGCGCCAGCAGCTTGGAGGGTAGGAGGGATACGCAGTATTTT. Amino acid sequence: CASSLEGRRDTQYF. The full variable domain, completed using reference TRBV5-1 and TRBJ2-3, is KAGVTQTPRYLIKTRGQQVTLSCSPISGHRSVSWYQQTPGQGLQFLFEYFSETQRNKGNFPGRFSGRQFSNSRSEMNVSTLELGDSALYLCASSLEGRRDTQYFGPGTRLTVL.

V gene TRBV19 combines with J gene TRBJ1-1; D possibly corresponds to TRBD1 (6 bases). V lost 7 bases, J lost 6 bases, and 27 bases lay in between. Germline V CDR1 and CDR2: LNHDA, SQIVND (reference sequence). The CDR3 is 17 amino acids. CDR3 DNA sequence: TGTGCCAGTACTCCTATTCGGGTGGGAGGGGGTCGGGCTGAAGCTTTCTTT. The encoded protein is CASTPIRVGGGRAEAFF.

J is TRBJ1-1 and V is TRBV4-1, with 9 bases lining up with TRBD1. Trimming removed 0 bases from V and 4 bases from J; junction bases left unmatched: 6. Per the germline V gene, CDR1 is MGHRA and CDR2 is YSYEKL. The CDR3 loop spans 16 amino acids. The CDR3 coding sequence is TGCGCCAGCAGCCAAGATGCGCGACAGGGGGGCACTGAAGCTTTCTTT. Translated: CASSQDARQGGTEAFF.

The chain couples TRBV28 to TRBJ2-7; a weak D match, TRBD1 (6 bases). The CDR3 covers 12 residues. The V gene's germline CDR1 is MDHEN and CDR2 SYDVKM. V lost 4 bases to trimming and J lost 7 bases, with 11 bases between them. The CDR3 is CASSYRVREQYF. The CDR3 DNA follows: TGTGCCAGCAGTTACAGGGTGAGGGAGCAGTACTTC.

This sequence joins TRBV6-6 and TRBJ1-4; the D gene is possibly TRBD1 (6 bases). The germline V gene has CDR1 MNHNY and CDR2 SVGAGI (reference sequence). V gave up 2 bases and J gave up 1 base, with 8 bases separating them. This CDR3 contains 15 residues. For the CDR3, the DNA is TGTGCCAGCAGTTACACGACAGGAACTAATGAAAAACTGTTTTTT. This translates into CASSYTTGTNEKLFF.

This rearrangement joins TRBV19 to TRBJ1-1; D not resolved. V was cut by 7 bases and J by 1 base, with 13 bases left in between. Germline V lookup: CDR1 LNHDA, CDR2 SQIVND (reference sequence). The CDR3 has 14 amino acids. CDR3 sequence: CASTDGLENTEAFF. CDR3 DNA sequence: TGTGCCAGTACCGACGGACTAGAGAACACTGAAGCTTTCTTT.

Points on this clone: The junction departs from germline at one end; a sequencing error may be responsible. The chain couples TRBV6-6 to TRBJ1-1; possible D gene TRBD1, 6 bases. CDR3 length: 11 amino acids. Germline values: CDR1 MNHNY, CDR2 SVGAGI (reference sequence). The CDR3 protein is CASSFDRFGVF. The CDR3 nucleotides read TGTGCCAGCAGTTTTGACAGGTTCGGGGTCTTT.

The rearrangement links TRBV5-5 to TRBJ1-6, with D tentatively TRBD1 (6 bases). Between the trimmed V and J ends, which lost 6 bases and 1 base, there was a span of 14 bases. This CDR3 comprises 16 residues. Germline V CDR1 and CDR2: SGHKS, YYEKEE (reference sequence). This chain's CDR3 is CASTDRGLSYNSPLHF. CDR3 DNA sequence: TGTGCCAGCACCGATAGGGGGTTATCCTATAATTCACCCCTCCACTTT.

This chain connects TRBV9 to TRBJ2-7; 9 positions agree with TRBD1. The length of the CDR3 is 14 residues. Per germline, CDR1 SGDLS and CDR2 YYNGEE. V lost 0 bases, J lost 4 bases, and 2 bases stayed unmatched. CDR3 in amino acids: CASSVAGQGYEQYF. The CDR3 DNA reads TGTGCCAGCAGCGTAGCGGGACAGGGTTACGAGCAGTACTTC.

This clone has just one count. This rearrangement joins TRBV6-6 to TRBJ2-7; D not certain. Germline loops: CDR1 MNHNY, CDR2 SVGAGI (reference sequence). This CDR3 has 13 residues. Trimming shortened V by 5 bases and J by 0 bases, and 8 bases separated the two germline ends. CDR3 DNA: TGTGCCAGCAGTAGACAAGGCTCCTACGAGCAGTACTTC. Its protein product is CASSRQGSYEQYF.

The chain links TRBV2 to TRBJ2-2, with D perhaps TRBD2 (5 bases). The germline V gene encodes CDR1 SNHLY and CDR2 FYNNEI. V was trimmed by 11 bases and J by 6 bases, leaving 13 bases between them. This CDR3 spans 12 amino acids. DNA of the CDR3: TGTGCCCGGGGAAGTGTGGCCGGGGAGCTGTTTTTT. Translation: CARGSVAGELFF.